These T cell receptor beta chains were read from a single sample in a study of blood T cell repertoires in COVID-19. Data came from immunoSEQ multiplex PCR; TCRdb stores just in-frame clones and leaves some out. The data contain fewer than 300,000 clones, around 90% of them singletons. Specimen: PBMCs or T cells enriched from blood (not recorded which). The receptors shown here come from a woman in her 30s who had recovered from COVID-19. Each CDR3 is given with its conserved first and last residue. D genes are given only for firm matches. Not all rows give a size; the values are once, few, many and, for expanded clones, a class.

j_call,clone_size,v_call,d_call,cdr3_aa,cdr3_nt
TRBJ1-2,once,TRBV25-1,NA,CASSPLGGARAQYTF,TGTGCCAGCAGTCCCCTGGGAGGAGCCAGAGCTCAGTACACCTTC
TRBJ2-2,NA,TRBV7-9,NA,CASRQHQGELFF,TGTGCCAGCAGACAACATCAGGGGGAGCTGTTTTTT
TRBJ2-7,NA,TRBV28,TRBD1,CASTSYGTGDYEQYF,TGTGCCAGCACAAGTTACGGGACAGGAGATTACGAGCAGTACTTC
TRBJ2-1,NA,TRBV19,TRBD1,CASTRTGYNEQFF,TGTGCCAGTACCAGGACAGGGTACAATGAGCAGTTCTTC
TRBJ2-1,NA,TRBV27,TRBD1,CASKITGQYEQFF,TGTGCCAGCAAAATAACGGGACAGTACGAGCAGTTCTTC
TRBJ1-1,once,TRBV7-2,NA,CASSLAWRGGTEAFF,TGTGCCAGCAGCTTAGCGTGGAGGGGAGGGACTGAAGCTTTCTTT
TRBJ2-1,NA,TRBV4-3,NA,CASSQDRDTSFEYSYNEQFF,TGCGCCAGCAGCCAAGATCGGGATACTAGCTTCGAATACTCCTACAATGAGCAGTTCTTC
TRBJ2-1,NA,TRBV5-1,TRBD2,CASSSGLAGGLSSYNEQFF,TGCGCCAGCAGCTCGGGACTAGCGGGAGGTCTGAGCTCCTACAATGAGCAGTTCTTC
TRBJ1-5,NA,TRBV19,NA,CASSNIQGFEGNQPQHF,TGTGCCAGTAGTAATATTCAGGGATTTGAGGGCAATCAGCCCCAGCATTTT
TRBJ2-5,NA,TRBV15,TRBD2,CATSSGSGDGGRGKTQYF,TGTGCCACCAGCAGTGGATCAGGGGACGGCGGGAGGGGAAAGACCCAGTACTTC